Listed here are 4 T cell receptor beta chains from one sample, sequenced in a study of T-cell memory formation after mild COVID-19. TCRdb recomputed calls from the 5' RACE reads with MiXCR, one row per CDR3 protein. The sample has fewer than 700,000 distinct CDR3 sequences; roughly 17% are singletons. The sample taken for sequencing was PBMCs or a T cell subset sorted from them (not recorded which). The source is an adult woman who had mild COVID-19 (a few samples of this study predate the infection). Cell type and time point are not known.

The rearrangement joins TRBV6-2 or TRBV6-3 to TRBJ1-1; D is unclear. The germline V and J ends were trimmed by 10 bases and 4 bases, with 7 bases remaining between them. CDR3 length: 10 amino acids. The germline gives CDR1 MNHEY, CDR2 SVGEGT. CDR3 residues: CATGVTEAFF. DNA for the CDR3: TGTGCCACCGGGGTCACTGAAGCTTTCTTT.

This clonotype has just a few counts. The CDR3 here is CASSPLRWEREGEDTQYF. In nucleotides, the CDR3 is TGTGCCAGCAGCCCCCTCCGTTGGGAGCGGGAGGGTGAAGATACGCAGTATTTT. The gene calls are TRBV3-1 and TRBJ2-3, with 10 bases identical to TRBD2. The CDR3 has 18 amino acids. Unmatched junction bases numbered 15, after V lost 4 bases and J lost 5 bases. Per the germline V gene, CDR1 is LGHDT and CDR2 is YNNKEL (reference sequence).

This clonotype showed up just a few times. This chain connects TRBV7-9 to TRBJ2-1; the D call may be TRBD1 or TRBD2 (5 bases each). Germline values: CDR1 SEHNR, CDR2 FQNEAQ (reference sequence). This CDR3 is 17 amino acids long. V was pared by 6 bases and J by 1 base, with 19 bases between. The CDR3 protein is CASSRDPRPPSYNEQFF. The CDR3 DNA follows: TGTGCCAGCAGTCGGGACCCTCGGCCTCCTTCCTACAATGAGCAGTTCTTC.

The V call is TRBV12-3 or TRBV12-4, the J call TRBJ1-1; 10 positions match TRBD1. The CDR3 has 16 residues. Losses at the gene ends were 3 bases for V and 10 bases for J; bases not matched to a gene: 14. As DNA, the CDR3 is TGTGCCAGCAGTTTCAGGGGGGTGGGACAGGGGTCTCCAGCTTTCTTT. Its protein is CASSFRGVGQGSPAFF.